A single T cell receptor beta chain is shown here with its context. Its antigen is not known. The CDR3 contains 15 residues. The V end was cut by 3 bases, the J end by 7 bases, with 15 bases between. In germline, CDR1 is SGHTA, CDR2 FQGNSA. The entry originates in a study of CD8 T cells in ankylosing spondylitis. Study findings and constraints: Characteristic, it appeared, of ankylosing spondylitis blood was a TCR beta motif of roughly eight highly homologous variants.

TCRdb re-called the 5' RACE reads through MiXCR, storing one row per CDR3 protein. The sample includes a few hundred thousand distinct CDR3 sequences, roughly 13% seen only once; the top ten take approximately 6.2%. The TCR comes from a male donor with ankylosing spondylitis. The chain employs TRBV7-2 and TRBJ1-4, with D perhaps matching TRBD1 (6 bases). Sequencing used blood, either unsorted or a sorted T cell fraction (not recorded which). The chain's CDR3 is CASSFPAQGTEKLFF. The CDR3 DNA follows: TGTGCCAGCAGCTTTCCCGCGCAGGGGACTGAAAAACTGTTTTTT.